Listed below are T cell receptor beta chains from one sample, sequenced in a study of CD4+ T cells in melanoma. TCRdb's copy holds only in-frame clones and misses some; the assay was immunoSEQ multiplex PCR. The sample yields roughly 10,000 clones, about 70% seen once. Sequencing input: cells from a culture (not recorded whether cultured in vitro). Receptor source: a human donor with melanoma. CDR3s include the opening cysteine and the closing phenylalanine or tryptophan. A D gene is named only where the DNA matches it firmly. The size field is filled for only some rows; it gives once, few, many or a size class.

D gene,J gene,clone size,V gene,CDR3 protein,CDR3 DNA
-,TRBJ2-2,-,TRBV9,CASSVGDPRGSGELFF,TGTGCCAGCAGCGTTGGGGACCCCAGAGGGTCCGGGGAGCTGTTTTTT
-,TRBJ2-6,-,TRBV15,CATSKSAGNSGANVLTF,TGTGCCACCAGCAAGTCCGCAGGCAACTCTGGGGCCAACGTCCTGACTTTC
-,TRBJ1-4,-,TRBV15,CATSRARYGEKLFF,TGTGCCACCAGCAGAGCTCGGTACGGTGAAAAACTGTTTTTT
TRBD1,TRBJ1-1,-,TRBV27,CASSRTGFTEAFF,TGTGCCAGCAGTCGGACAGGGTTTACTGAAGCTTTCTTT
-,TRBJ1-2,-,TRBV6-6,CATIRLSVAGSYGYTF,TGTGCCACCATCCGGCTGTCGGTGGCAGGGTCCTATGGCTACACCTTC
TRBD1,TRBJ1-1,-,TRBV2,CASSQQGARSTEAFF,TGTGCCAGCAGTCAACAGGGGGCCAGGAGCACTGAAGCTTTCTTT
-,TRBJ1-2,-,TRBV30,CALENGSGLHGYTF,TGTGCTTTGGAAAATGGGTCCGGTCTACATGGCTACACCTTC
-,TRBJ2-7,-,TRBV7-2,CASSLVSVRSSGEQYF,TGTGCCAGCAGCTTAGTATCGGTCAGATCTTCGGGAGAGCAGTACTTC
-,TRBJ2-7,-,TRBV7-6,CASSLFPGDRYEQYF,TGTGCCAGCAGCTTATTCCCAGGGGATCGCTACGAGCAGTACTTC
-,TRBJ1-5,-,TRBV6-1,CASGRGSNQPQHF,TGTGCCAGCGGAAGGGGTAGCAATCAGCCCCAGCATTTT
TRBD2,TRBJ2-2,-,TRBV19,CASSISGRERLFF,TGTGCCAGTAGTATTAGCGGGAGGGAAAGGCTGTTTTTT
-,TRBJ1-5,-,TRBV30,CAWSTTGWRQPQHF,TGTGCCTGGAGTACCACAGGGTGGCGTCAGCCCCAGCATTTT
-,TRBJ1-2,few,TRBV7-9,CASREQAVSVGGYTF,TGTGCCAGCAGAGAACAGGCGGTGTCGGTGGGAGGCTACACCTTC
TRBD2,TRBJ2-4,-,TRBV5-1,CASSLVGEPGLEENIQYF,TGCGCCAGCAGCTTGGTTGGGGAGCCGGGACTAGAGGAAAACATTCAGTACTTC
-,TRBJ2-3,-,TRBV2,CASLLGEYTDTQYF,TGTGCCAGCCTCCTGGGGGAATACACAGATACGCAGTATTTT
TRBD2,TRBJ2-5,-,TRBV5-4,CASSLSPAGGQETQYF,TGTGCCAGCAGCTTGTCCCCAGCGGGGGGCCAAGAGACCCAGTACTTC
-,TRBJ1-1,few,TRBV7-3,CASSGGGDTEAFF,TGTGCCAGCAGCGGTGGTGGGGACACTGAAGCTTTCTTT
TRBD2,TRBJ2-7,-,TRBV5-4,CASSFAGGSSYEQYF,TGTGCCAGCAGCTTCGCGGGGGGCAGCTCCTACGAGCAGTACTTC
-,TRBJ1-5,-,TRBV7-8,CASSLGQRVGNQPQHF,TGTGCCAGCAGCTTGGGGCAGAGGGTCGGAAATCAGCCCCAGCATTTT
-,TRBJ1-5,few,TRBV9,CASRGQPQHF,TGTGCCAGCAGGGGACAGCCCCAGCATTTT
-,TRBJ2-7,-,TRBV2,CASSERSGISYEQYF,TGTGCCAGCAGCGAGAGGTCAGGGATCTCCTACGAGCAGTACTTC
-,TRBJ1-1,-,TRBV5-1,CASSLKAGVNTEAFF,TGCGCCAGCAGCTTGAAAGCAGGCGTGAACACTGAAGCTTTCTTT
-,TRBJ2-1,-,TRBV5-1,CASSLGDRALPRQFF,TGCGCCAGCAGCTTGGGAGACAGAGCCCTACCGCGGCAGTTCTTC
TRBD1,TRBJ2-7,-,TRBV30,CARPRDRDRGTYEQYF,TGTGCCCGACCCAGGGACCGGGACAGGGGAACCTACGAGCAGTACTTC
-,TRBJ1-1,few,TRBV30,CAWSRLSMNTEAFF,TGTGCCTGGAGCCGACTTAGCATGAACACTGAAGCTTTCTTT
-,TRBJ2-3,-,TRBV6-1,CAGSSTDTQYF,TGTGCGGGCAGTAGCACAGATACGCAGTATTTT
TRBD1,TRBJ2-1,-,TRBV4-1,CASGQDRVNEQFF,TGCGCCAGCGGACAGGACAGGGTCAATGAGCAGTTCTTC
-,TRBJ1-2,few,TRBV7-9,CASSSTPRLGYTF,TGTGCCAGCAGCTCGACCCCCAGGCTTGGCTACACCTTC
-,TRBJ1-2,few,TRBV2,CASTAGGNYGYTF,TGTGCCAGCACCGCCGGAGGCAACTATGGCTACACCTTC
-,TRBJ1-6,-,TRBV11-1,CASSLMARPNSPLHF,TGTGCCAGCAGCTTAATGGCCAGGCCAAACTCACCCCTCCACTTT
TRBD2,TRBJ2-3,-,TRBV4-1,CASSQEGGRGGLGTDTQYF,TGCGCCAGCAGCCAAGAGGGAGGGCGGGGGGGCCTGGGCACAGATACGCAGTATTTT
TRBD1,TRBJ1-1,-,TRBV2,CASSVEQGGSGAFF,TGTGCCAGCAGTGTAGAACAGGGGGGGTCTGGGGCTTTCTTT
-,TRBJ2-5,-,TRBV5-6,CASSPGVGETQYF,TGTGCCAGCAGCCCTGGCGTCGGTGAGACCCAGTACTTC
-,TRBJ2-7,-,TRBV19,CASSTGTIYEQYF,TGTGCCAGTAGTACCGGGACAATCTACGAGCAGTACTTC
TRBD1,TRBJ1-1,-,TRBV6-5,CASRSITGVTEAFF,TGTGCCAGCAGATCCATTACAGGGGTTACTGAAGCTTTCTTT
-,TRBJ1-1,-,TRBV19,CASRSGRVNTEAFF,TGTGCCAGTAGATCCGGCAGGGTGAACACTGAAGCTTTCTTT
-,TRBJ2-5,-,TRBV7-3,CASSLTASLVETQYF,TGTGCCAGCAGCTTAACGGCTAGCTTGGTAGAGACCCAGTACTTC
-,TRBJ1-5,-,TRBV7-2,CASSRAGLSNQPQHF,TGTGCCAGCAGCCGCGCAGGGCTGAGCAATCAGCCCCAGCATTTT
TRBD2,TRBJ2-1,-,TRBV19,CASTQLAGSYNEQFF,TGTGCCAGTACCCAACTAGCGGGGAGTTACAATGAGCAGTTCTTC
-,TRBJ2-3,-,TRBV4-2,CASSQRFDTSDTQYF,TGTGCCAGCAGCCAAAGATTCGACACCTCAGATACGCAGTATTTT
-,TRBJ2-3,once,TRBV18,CASSPPENTQYF,TGTGCCAGCTCACCTCCAGAGAATACGCAGTATTTT
-,TRBJ1-6,medium-sized,TRBV2,CASSPPGHPNSPLHF,TGTGCCAGCAGCCCCCCGGGACACCCGAATTCACCCCTCCACTTT
TRBD1,TRBJ1-1,-,TRBV18,CASSPVTGGTEAFF,TGTGCCAGCTCACCGGTGACAGGGGGCACTGAAGCTTTCTTT
-,TRBJ2-5,-,TRBV5-4,CASSLRKQGAGETQYF,TGTGCCAGCAGCTTACGTAAACAAGGGGCCGGAGAGACCCAGTACTTC
TRBD1,TRBJ1-6,few,TRBV7-9,CASSLTGTVNSPLHF,TGTGCCAGCAGCTTAACCGGGACAGTGAATTCACCCCTCCACTTT